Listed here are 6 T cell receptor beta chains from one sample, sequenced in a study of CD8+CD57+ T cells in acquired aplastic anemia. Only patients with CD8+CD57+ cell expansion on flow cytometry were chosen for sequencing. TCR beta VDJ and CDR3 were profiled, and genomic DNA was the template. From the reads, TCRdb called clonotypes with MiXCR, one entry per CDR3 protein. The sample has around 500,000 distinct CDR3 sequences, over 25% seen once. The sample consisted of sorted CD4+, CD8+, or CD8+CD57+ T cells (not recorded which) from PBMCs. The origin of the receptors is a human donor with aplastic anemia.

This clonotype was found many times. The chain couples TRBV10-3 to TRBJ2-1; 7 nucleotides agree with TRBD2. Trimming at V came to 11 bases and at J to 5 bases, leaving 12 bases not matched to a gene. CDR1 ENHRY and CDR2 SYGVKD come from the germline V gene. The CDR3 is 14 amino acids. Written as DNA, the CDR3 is TGTGCCGCCAAGGGCGGCGCGGGGGACAATGAGCAGTTCTTC. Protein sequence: CAAKGGAGDNEQFF.

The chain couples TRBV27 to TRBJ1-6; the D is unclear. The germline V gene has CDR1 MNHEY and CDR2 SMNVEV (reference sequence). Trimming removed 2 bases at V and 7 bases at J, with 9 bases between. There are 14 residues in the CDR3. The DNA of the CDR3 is TGTGCCAGCAGTTTAACCATCGCGAATTCACCCCTCCACTTT. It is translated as CASSLTIANSPLHF.

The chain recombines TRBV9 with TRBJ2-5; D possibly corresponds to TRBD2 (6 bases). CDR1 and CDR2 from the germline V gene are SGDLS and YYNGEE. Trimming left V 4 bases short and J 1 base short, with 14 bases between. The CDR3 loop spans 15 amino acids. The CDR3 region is CASSFQLTSQETQYF. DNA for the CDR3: TGTGCCAGCAGCTTCCAGCTGACTAGCCAAGAGACCCAGTACTTC.

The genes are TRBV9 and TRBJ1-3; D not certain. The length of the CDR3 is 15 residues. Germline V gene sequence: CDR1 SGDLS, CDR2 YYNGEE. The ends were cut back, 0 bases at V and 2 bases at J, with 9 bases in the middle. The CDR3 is CASSVGPETGNTIYF. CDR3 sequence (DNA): TGTGCCAGCAGCGTAGGGCCGGAGACTGGAAACACCATATATTTT.

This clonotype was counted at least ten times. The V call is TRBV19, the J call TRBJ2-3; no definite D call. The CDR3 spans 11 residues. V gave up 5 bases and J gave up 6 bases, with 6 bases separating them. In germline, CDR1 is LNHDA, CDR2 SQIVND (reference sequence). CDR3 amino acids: CASSFRDTQYF. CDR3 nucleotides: TGTGCCAGTAGTTTCAGGGATACGCAGTATTTT.

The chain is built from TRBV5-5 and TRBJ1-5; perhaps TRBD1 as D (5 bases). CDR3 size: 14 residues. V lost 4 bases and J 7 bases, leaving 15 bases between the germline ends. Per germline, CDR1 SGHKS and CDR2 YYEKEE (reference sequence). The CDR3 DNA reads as TGTGCCAGCAGCACCGGGACCATAACCCAGCCCCAGCATTTT. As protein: CASSTGTITQPQHF.